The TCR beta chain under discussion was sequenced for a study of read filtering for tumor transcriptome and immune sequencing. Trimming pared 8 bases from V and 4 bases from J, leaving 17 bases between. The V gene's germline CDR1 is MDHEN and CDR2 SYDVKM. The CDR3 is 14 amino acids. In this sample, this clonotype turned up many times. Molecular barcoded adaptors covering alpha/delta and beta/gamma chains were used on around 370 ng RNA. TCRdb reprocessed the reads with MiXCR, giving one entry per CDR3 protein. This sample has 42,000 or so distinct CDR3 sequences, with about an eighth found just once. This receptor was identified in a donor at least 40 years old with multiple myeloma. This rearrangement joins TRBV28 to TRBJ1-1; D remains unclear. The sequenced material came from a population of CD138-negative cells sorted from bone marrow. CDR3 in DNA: TGTGCCAGCGGCACGTGGTTGGAAGGCACTGAAGCTTTCTTT. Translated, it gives CASGTWLEGTEAFF. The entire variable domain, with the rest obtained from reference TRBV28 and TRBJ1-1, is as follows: DVKVTQSSRYLVKRTGEKVFLECVQDMDHENMFWYRQDPGLGLRLIYFSYDVKMKEKGDIPEGYSVSREKKERFSLILESASTNQTSMYLCASGTWLEGTEAFFGQGTRLTVV.